This passage covers 16 T cell receptor beta chains from one sample sequenced in a study of brain T cells in children with intractable seizures. Time point specified: blood from clinic visit 5 months post-surgery; TSC patient then seizure free. The data were produced by immunoSEQ multiplex PCR, yet TCRdb's version contains in-frame clones alone and is incomplete. The sample contains about 340,000 clones, over 85% of which appear only once. The input for sequencing was peripheral blood, taken about 5 months after surgery. The receptors stem from a boy under three years old with tuberous sclerosis and intractable seizures.

The genes are TRBV5-4 and TRBJ2-1; 7 bases agree with TRBD2. Germline V gene data show CDR1 as SGHNT and CDR2 as YYREEE (reference sequence). Germline trimming cut 4 bases from V and 3 bases from J; bases unmatched to any gene: 7. The CDR3 is 15 residues long. CDR3 region: CASSPGERDYNEQFF. In nucleotides, the CDR3 is TGTGCCAGCAGCCCTGGGGAGCGGGACTACAATGAGCAGTTCTTC. The full variable domain, its missing parts supplied by reference TRBV5-4 and TRBJ2-1, is ETGVTQSPTHLIKTRGQQVTLRCSSQSGHNTVSWYQQALGQGPQFIFQYYREEENGRGNFPPRFSGLQFPNYSSELNVNALELDDSALYLCASSPGERDYNEQFFGPGTRLTVL.

The V gene is TRBV19, the J gene TRBJ1-2, with a weak D call TRBD1 (6 bases). Germline V gives CDR1 LNHDA, CDR2 SQIVND (reference sequence). V was clipped by 3 bases and J by 6 bases, with 8 bases between them. CDR3 size: 12 residues. Here the CDR3 DNA reads TGTGCCAGTAGTATCGGGGGGCATGGCTACACCTTC. Translating gives CASSIGGHGYTF. Looking up the rest from reference TRBV19 and TRBJ1-2 gives the full variable domain: DGGITQSPKYLFRKEGQNVTLSCEQNLNHDAMYWYRQDPGQGLRLIYYSQIVNDFQKGDIAEGYSVSREKKESFPLTVTSAQKNPTAFYLCASSIGGHGYTFGSGTRLTVV.

This rearrangement joins TRBV11-3 to TRBJ1-1; D not certain. This CDR3 is built from 15 residues. V was trimmed by 4 bases and J by 1 base, leaving 13 bases between them. Per the germline V gene, CDR1 is SGHNT and CDR2 is YENEEA. CDR3 in DNA: TGTGCCAGCAGCTCCCGTTCGACGGAGAACACTGAAGCTTTCTTT. It translates to CASSSRSTENTEAFF.

The rearrangement links TRBV9 to TRBJ2-3; D is ambiguous. CDR1 is SGDLS and CDR2 is YYNGEE in the germline V gene. The CDR3 has 14 amino acids. V gave up 4 bases and J gave up 1 base, with 10 bases separating them. For the CDR3, the DNA is TGTGCCAGCAGCCTCACAAGCGGCACAGATACGCAGTATTTT. It codes for CASSLTSGTDTQYF.

The chain uses TRBV4-2 and TRBJ1-6; TRBD1 is a possible D gene (5 bases). Per the germline V gene, CDR1 is LGHNA and CDR2 is YNFKEQ. The CDR3 runs to 17 residues. Trimming pared 1 base from V and 4 bases from J, leaving 14 bases between. CDR3 nucleotides: TGTGCCAGCAGCCAAGGGTTAGGGGCCCATTATAATTCACCCCTCCACTTT. Translation: CASSQGLGAHYNSPLHF.

The chain has TRBV20-1 and TRBJ1-2, with D possibly matching TRBD1 (5 bases). Germline-derived CDR1 and CDR2 are DFQATT and SNEGSKA (reference sequence). CDR3 length: 11 amino acids. V was shortened by 3 bases and J by 8 bases, with 10 bases between the two germline ends. CDR3 bases: TGCAGTGCTAGTGCAGGGAGCGGCTACACCTTC. It encodes CSASAGSGYTF.

This clone turned up a few times. It is unclear where the CDR3 begins or ends on the DNA, so no DNA is shown, and the CDR3 is as TCRdb lists it. The chain is built from TRBV27 and TRBJ1-5; TRBD1, the table's D call, lacks a check against the DNA. Germline V CDR1 and CDR2: MNHEY, SMNVEV (reference sequence). The CDR3 spans 15 residues, counting both ends. The CDR3 here is CASSSGQGWDQPQHF.

The chain combines TRBV2 with TRBJ1-4, with D uncertain. This CDR3 comprises 11 residues. Trimming left V 2 bases short and J 5 bases short, with 0 bases between. CDR1 SNHLY and CDR2 FYNNEI come from the germline V gene. For the CDR3, the DNA is TGTGCCAGCAGTGAAAATGAAAAACTGTTTTTT. Its translation: CASSENEKLFF.

The chain links TRBV2 to TRBJ1-2; TRBD1 might be the D (5 bases). V was pared by 4 bases and J by 4 bases, with 22 bases between. Germline V CDR1 and CDR2: SNHLY, FYNNEI. CDR3 length equals 17 residues. CDR3 amino acids: CASSANLWDLNPYGYTF. CDR3 coding DNA: TGTGCCAGCAGTGCAAACCTCTGGGACCTAAACCCCTATGGCTACACCTTC.

The chain is built from TRBV27 and TRBJ2-7, with D tentatively TRBD1 (6 bases). CDR1 and CDR2 (germline): MNHEY, SMNVEV (reference sequence). The CDR3 contains 15 residues. Trimming stripped 5 bases from V and 4 bases from J, with 18 bases between. The CDR3: CASSPRDKGLYEQYF. CDR3 nucleotides: TGTGCCAGCAGTCCCCGGGACAAGGGCTTATACGAGCAGTACTTC.

The J gene is TRBJ1-5, the V gene TRBV9; no clear D gene. CDR3 size: 15 residues. CDR1 is SGDLS and CDR2 is YYNGEE in the germline V gene. Trimming cost V 0 bases and J 5 bases, with 12 bases left between them. CDR3 nucleotide sequence: TGTGCCAGCAGCGTAGAAGGCGGCAGCCATCAGCCCCAGCATTTT. The encoded protein is CASSVEGGSHQPQHF.

This sequence joins TRBV10-3 and TRBJ1-1; the D gene is possibly TRBD1 (5 bases). The germline V and J ends were trimmed by 11 bases and 2 bases, with 15 bases remaining between them. This CDR3 is built from 13 residues. In germline, CDR1 is ENHRY, CDR2 SYGVKD. This CDR3 is CAAAGQFNTEAFF. The CDR3 coding sequence is TGTGCCGCTGCAGGGCAATTCAACACTGAAGCTTTCTTT.

The rearrangement links TRBV12-3 or TRBV12-4 to TRBJ2-2, with no clear D. Deletions cut 11 bases from V and 8 bases from J, with 9 bases between. The CDR3 extends over 10 amino acids. CDR3 loop: CASFSGELFF. The CDR3 bases are TGTGCCTCCTTCTCTGGGGAGCTGTTTTTT.

The CDR3 coding sequence is TGTGCCAGCTCAGGGGCGGGAGGGTACGAGCAGTACTTC. This sequence encodes CASSGAGGYEQYF. The chain is built from TRBV18 and TRBJ2-7; 9 positions match TRBD2. Germline V gene data show CDR1 as KGHSH and CDR2 as LQKENI. CDR3 length: 13 residues. The V and J ends lost 5 bases and 4 bases, in that order; junction bases with no gene match: 3.

The chain combines TRBV30 with TRBJ2-1; 9 positions agree with TRBD1. V lost 5 bases to trimming and J lost 5 bases; unmatched junction nucleotides: 7. Per germline, CDR1 GTSNPN and CDR2 SVGIG (reference sequence). The CDR3 contains 14 residues. CDR3 coding DNA: TGTGCCTGGGTAGGGACAGGGCAAAACAATGAGCAGTTCTTC. It yields the protein CAWVGTGQNNEQFF.

The CDR3 coding sequence is TGTGCCGGGGGGACTAGCGGGCTCAATGAGCAGTTCTTC. Its protein is CAGGTSGLNEQFF. The chain is built from TRBV6-5 and TRBJ2-1; 12 positions agree with TRBD2. Germline lookup yields CDR1 MNHEY and CDR2 SVGAGI. This CDR3 comprises 13 residues. V lost 11 bases, J lost 6 bases, and 5 bases stayed unmatched.